The clone carrying this TCR beta chain was detected a few times. Its matching antigen is unknown. This sample stems from a study of T-cell memory formation after mild COVID-19. On the study more broadly: TCR clusters largely stayed donor specific. General study findings and limits: Pre-infection memory carried some responding clones, suggesting that cross-reactive memory joined. From day 15 to 85, contracting clones were balanced between CD4 and CD8, whereas later expanders leaned toward CD4+. Confirmation was lacking for SARS-CoV-2 specificity of second-wave clones that peaked on day 37.

Per germline, CDR1 LGHNA and CDR2 YSLEER. This CDR3 has 13 amino acids. Between the trimmed V and J ends, which lost 6 bases and 0 bases, there was a span of 8 bases. A single record per CDR3 protein comes from TCRdb applying MiXCR to the 5' RACE reads. The sample has fewer than 110,000 distinct CDR3 sequences, approximately 15% seen once. This TCR was recovered from a man between 18 and 29 years old who had mild COVID-19 (a few samples of this study predate the infection). Cell type and time point are not known. The chain uses TRBV4-3 and TRBJ1-1; D is unclear. The sample comprised PBMCs or a T cell subset sorted from them (not recorded which). CDR3 sequence reads: CASSPSMNTEAFF. The CDR3 DNA reads as TGCGCCAGCAGTCCCTCCATGAACACTGAAGCTTTCTTT.